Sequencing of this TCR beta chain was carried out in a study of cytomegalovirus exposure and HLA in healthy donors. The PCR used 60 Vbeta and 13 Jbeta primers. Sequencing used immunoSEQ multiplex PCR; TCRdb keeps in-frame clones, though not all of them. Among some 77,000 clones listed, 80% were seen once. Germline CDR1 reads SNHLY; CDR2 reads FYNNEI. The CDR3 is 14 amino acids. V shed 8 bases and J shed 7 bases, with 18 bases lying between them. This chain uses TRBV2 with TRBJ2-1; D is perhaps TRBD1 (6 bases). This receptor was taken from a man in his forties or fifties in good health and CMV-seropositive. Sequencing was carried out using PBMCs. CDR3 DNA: TGTGCCAGCCTAAGACAGGCCGCTCCTAATGAGCAGTTCTTC. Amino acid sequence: CASLRQAAPNEQFF.